This T cell receptor beta chain was recovered during a study of CD8 T cells in Susac syndrome. Germline loops: CDR1 DFQATT, CDR2 SNEGSKA (reference sequence). The CDR3 extends over 12 amino acids. Patients with Susac syndrome fulfilled recently defined diagnostic criteria for definite or probable disease. Random hexamers primed reverse transcription of roughly 0.45 to 1 ug RNA. Coverage of TCR beta CDR3 amplification by immunoSEQ multiplex PCR extended to 54 Vbeta and 13 Jbeta. TCRdb re-analysed the immunoSEQ multiplex PCR reads in MiXCR, keeping a single row per CDR3 protein. The profile covers some 150,000 distinct CDR3 sequences, with 95% appearing a single time and more than 0.14% taken by the ten largest.

V and J are TRBV20-1 and TRBJ2-7, with TRBD2 identical over 9 bases. This receptor was taken from a human donor with Susac syndrome. The specimen sequenced was CD4+ T cells from PBMCs. The CDR3 nucleotides are TGCAGCGTAGCGGGAGTTGGTTACGAGCAGTACTTC. It encodes CSVAGVGYEQYF.